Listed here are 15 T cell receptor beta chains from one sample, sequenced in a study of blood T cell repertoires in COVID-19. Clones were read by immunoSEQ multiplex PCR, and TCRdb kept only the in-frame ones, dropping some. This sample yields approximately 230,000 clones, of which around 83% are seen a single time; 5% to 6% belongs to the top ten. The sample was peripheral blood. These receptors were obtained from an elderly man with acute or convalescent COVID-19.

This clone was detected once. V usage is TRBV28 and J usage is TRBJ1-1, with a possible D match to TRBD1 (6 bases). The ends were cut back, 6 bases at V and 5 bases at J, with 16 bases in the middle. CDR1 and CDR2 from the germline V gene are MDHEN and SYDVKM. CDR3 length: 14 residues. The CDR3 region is CASRDSRGRTEAFF. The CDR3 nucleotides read TGTGCCAGCAGGGACAGCCGGGGTCGGACTGAAGCTTTCTTT.

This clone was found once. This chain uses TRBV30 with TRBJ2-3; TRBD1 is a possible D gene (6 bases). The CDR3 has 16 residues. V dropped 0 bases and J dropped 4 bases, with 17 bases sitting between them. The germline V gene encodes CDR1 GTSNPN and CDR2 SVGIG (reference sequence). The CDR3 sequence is CAWSVSRTPGADTQYF. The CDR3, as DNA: TGTGCCTGGAGTGTGAGTCGGACTCCAGGGGCAGATACGCAGTATTTT.

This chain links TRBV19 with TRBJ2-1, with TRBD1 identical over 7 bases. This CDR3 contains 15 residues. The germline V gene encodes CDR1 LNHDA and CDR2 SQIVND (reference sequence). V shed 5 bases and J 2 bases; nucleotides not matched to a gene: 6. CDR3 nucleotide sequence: TGTGCCAGTAGTGGCCCAGGGGGTCCCTACAATGAGCAGTTCTTC. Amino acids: CASSGPGGPYNEQFF.

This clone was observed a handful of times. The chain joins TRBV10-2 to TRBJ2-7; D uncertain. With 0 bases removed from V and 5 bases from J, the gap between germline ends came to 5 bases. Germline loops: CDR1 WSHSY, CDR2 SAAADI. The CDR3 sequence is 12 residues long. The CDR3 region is CASSESSHEQYF. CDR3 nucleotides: TGCGCCAGCAGTGAGTCGAGCCACGAGCAGTACTTC.

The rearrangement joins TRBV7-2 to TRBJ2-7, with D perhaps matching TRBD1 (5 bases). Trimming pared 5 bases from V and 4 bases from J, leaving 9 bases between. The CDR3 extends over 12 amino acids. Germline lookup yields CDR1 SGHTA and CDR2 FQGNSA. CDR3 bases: TGTGCCAGCAGCGGCAACAGGTACGAGCAGTACTTC. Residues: CASSGNRYEQYF.

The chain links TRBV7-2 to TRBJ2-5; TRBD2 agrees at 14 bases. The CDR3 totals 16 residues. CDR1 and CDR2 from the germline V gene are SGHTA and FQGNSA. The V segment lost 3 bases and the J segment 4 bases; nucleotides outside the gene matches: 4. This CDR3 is CASSFQGLAGVETQYF. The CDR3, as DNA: TGTGCCAGCAGCTTCCAGGGACTAGCGGGGGTAGAGACCCAGTACTTC.

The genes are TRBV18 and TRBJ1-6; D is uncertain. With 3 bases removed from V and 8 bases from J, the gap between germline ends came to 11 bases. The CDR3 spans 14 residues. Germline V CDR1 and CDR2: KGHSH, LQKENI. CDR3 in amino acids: CASSPATSDSPLHF. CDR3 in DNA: TGTGCCAGCTCACCTGCCACGTCGGATTCACCCCTCCACTTT.

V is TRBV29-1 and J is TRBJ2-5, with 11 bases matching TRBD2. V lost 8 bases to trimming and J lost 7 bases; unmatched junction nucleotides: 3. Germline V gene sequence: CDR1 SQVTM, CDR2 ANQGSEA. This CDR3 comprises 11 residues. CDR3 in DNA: TGCAGCTATAGCGGGAGGGGGACCCAGTACTTC. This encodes CSYSGRGTQYF.

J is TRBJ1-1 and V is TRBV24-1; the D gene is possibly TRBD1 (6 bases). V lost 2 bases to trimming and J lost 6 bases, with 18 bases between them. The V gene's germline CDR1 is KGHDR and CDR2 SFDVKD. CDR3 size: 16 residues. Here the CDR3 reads CATSDCTGHWESEAFF. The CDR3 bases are TGTGCCACCAGTGATTGTACAGGGCATTGGGAGTCTGAAGCTTTCTTT.

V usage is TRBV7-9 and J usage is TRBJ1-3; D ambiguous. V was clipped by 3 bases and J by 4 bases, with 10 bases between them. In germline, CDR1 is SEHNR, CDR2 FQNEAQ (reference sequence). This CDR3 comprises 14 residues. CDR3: CASSFRGAGNTIYF. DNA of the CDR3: TGTGCCAGCAGCTTTCGGGGAGCAGGAAACACCATATATTTT. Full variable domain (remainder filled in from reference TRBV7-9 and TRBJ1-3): DTGVSQNPRHKITKRGQNVTFRCDPISEHNRLYWYRQTLGQGPEFLTYFQNEAQLEKSRLLSDRFSAERPKGSFSTLEIQRTEQGDSAMYLCASSFRGAGNTIYFGEGSWLTVV.

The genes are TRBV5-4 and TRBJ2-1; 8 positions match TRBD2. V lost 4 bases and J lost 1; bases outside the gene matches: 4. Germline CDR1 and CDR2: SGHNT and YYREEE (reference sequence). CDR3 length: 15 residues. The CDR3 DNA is TGTGCCAGCAGCGCGGGGGGATATTCCTACAATGAGCAGTTCTTC. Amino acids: CASSAGGYSYNEQFF.

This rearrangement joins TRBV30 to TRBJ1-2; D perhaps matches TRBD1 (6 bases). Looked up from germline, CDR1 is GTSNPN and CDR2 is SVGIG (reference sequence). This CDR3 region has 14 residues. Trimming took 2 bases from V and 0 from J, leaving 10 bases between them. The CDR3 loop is CAWSSRTANYGYTF. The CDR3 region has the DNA TGTGCCTGGAGTTCCCGGACAGCTAACTATGGCTACACCTTC.

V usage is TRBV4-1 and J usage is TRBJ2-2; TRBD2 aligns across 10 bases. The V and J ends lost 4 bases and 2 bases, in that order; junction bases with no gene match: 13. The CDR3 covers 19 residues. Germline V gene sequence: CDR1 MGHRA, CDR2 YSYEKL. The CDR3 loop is CASSPPPGLALVNTGELFF. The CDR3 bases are TGCGCCAGCAGCCCTCCCCCGGGACTAGCGCTAGTTAACACCGGGGAGCTGTTTTTT.

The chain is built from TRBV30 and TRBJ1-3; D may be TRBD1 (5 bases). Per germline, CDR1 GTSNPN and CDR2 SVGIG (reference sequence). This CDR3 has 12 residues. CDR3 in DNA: TGTGGGGGACTTCTAGCTGGAAACACCATATATTTT. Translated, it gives CGGLLAGNTIYF.

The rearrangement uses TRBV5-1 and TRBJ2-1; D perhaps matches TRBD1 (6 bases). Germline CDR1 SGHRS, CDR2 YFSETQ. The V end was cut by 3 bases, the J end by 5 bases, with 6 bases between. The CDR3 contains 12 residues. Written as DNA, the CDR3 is TGCGCCAGCAGCTGGACAGACAATGAGCAGTTCTTC. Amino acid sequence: CASSWTDNEQFF.